This entry lists 18 T cell receptor beta chains sequenced from one sample in a study. TCRdb used MiXCR to reprocess the 5' RACE reads, holding one entry per CDR3 protein. The sample holds thousands of distinct CDR3 sequences, around 50% seen once. Material for sequencing was memory CD4+ T cells sorted from a lymph node. Subset defined: memory CD4+ T cells, CD4+CD45RO+CD25-. Every receptor here comes from a female donor with breast cancer.

There are a few counts of this clonotype. The genes are TRBV7-8 and TRBJ1-4; D is undetermined. The CDR3 runs 13 residues. The ends were cut back, 5 bases at V and 6 bases at J, with 10 bases in the middle. Per the germline V gene, CDR1 is SGHVS and CDR2 is FQNEAQ. CDR3 in amino acids: CASSLPEDEKLFF. The CDR3 nucleotides are TGTGCCAGCAGCCTCCCCGAGGATGAAAAACTGTTTTTT. The full variable domain, its missing parts supplied by reference TRBV7-8 and TRBJ1-4, is GAGVSQSPRYKVAKRGQDVALRCDPISGHVSLFWYQQALGQGPEFLTYFQNEAQLDKSGLPSDRFFAERPEGSVSTLKIQRTQQEDSAVYLCASSLPEDEKLFFGSGTQLSVL.

Written as DNA, the CDR3 is TGTGCCAGCACGTCGGGGACACCTCGCTCCGGGGAGCTGTTTTTT. It encodes CASTSGTPRSGELFF. The rearrangement joins TRBV6-4 to TRBJ2-2; tentative D call: TRBD1 (6 bases). The CDR3 is 15 amino acids. The V end was cut by 7 bases, the J end by 6 bases, with 18 bases between. Germline V lookup: CDR1 MRHNA, CDR2 SNTAGT.

The V and J genes are TRBV11-2 and TRBJ1-4; perhaps TRBD1 as D (6 bases). The CDR3 sequence is 15 residues long. The germline V gene encodes CDR1 SGHAT and CDR2 FQNNGV. The germline V and J ends were trimmed by 5 bases and 5 bases, with 15 bases remaining between them. CDR3 amino acids: CASSPWGTLNEKLFF. The CDR3 bases are TGTGCCAGCAGCCCGTGGGGGACACTCAATGAAAAACTGTTTTTT.

This clonotype has just a few counts. The rearrangement links TRBV9 to TRBJ2-3, with 7 positions matching TRBD2. The germline V gene encodes CDR1 SGDLS and CDR2 YYNGEE. The V gene end was trimmed by 4 bases and the J gene end by 2 bases; junction bases not matched to a gene: 13. This CDR3 is 17 amino acids long. This CDR3 is CASSPYSGHEPTDTQYF. The CDR3 coding sequence is TGTGCCAGCAGCCCTTATAGCGGGCACGAGCCCACAGATACGCAGTATTTT.

The chain employs TRBV12-3 or TRBV12-4 and TRBJ2-7; D unclear. V lost 1 base, J lost 0 bases, and 7 bases lay in between. The CDR3 length is 14 residues. The CDR3 bases are TGTGCCAGCAGTTTAGATCTAACCTCCTACGAGCAGTACTTC. This gives the protein CASSLDLTSYEQYF.

The chain employs TRBV4-1 and TRBJ2-1; D call uncertain. Deletions cut 4 bases from V and 2 bases from J, with 15 bases between. The CDR3 is 16 amino acids. Germline V gene data show CDR1 as MGHRA and CDR2 as YSYEKL. The CDR3 loop is CASSRLDILAYNEQFF. The CDR3, as DNA: TGCGCCAGCAGCCGGCTCGACATACTTGCCTACAATGAGCAGTTCTTC.

The chain uses TRBV6-6 and TRBJ1-5; no clear D gene. This CDR3 region has 14 residues. V lost 7 bases to trimming and J lost 0 bases, with 10 bases between them. Germline lookup yields CDR1 MNHNY and CDR2 SVGAGI (reference sequence). The CDR3 DNA sequence: TGTGCCAGCAACCCAGAAGTTAGCAATCAGCCCCAGCATTTT. It is translated as CASNPEVSNQPQHF.

This chain connects TRBV7-6 to TRBJ2-1; 7 bases fit TRBD1. The CDR3 is made up of 15 amino acids. V lost 4 bases, J lost 8 bases, and 11 bases stayed unmatched. Germline assignment: CDR1 SGHVS and CDR2 FNYEAQ. The CDR3 here is CASSSQRGRTHEQFF. The CDR3 DNA follows: TGTGCCAGCAGCTCCCAAAGGGGGCGGACACATGAGCAGTTCTTC.

This clonotype was detected a few times. The chain combines TRBV7-8 with TRBJ1-1; D may be TRBD1 (6 bases). CDR1 is SGHVS, CDR2 FQNEAQ, per germline. There are 18 residues in the CDR3. Trimming cost V 2 bases and J 0 bases, with 19 bases left between them. CDR3 sequence reads: CASSLTYLGGGLNTEAFF. The DNA for the CDR3 is TGTGCCAGCAGCTTAACGTACTTGGGGGGGGGCCTGAACACTGAAGCTTTCTTT.

The J gene is TRBJ1-1, the V gene TRBV7-2; D ambiguous. Germline V gene sequence: CDR1 SGHTA, CDR2 FQGNSA. The CDR3 runs 15 residues. V dropped 5 bases and J dropped 3 bases, with 16 bases sitting between them. This CDR3 reads CASSPAGGRDTEAFF. The CDR3 DNA sequence: TGTGCCAGCAGCCCTGCGGGCGGGAGGGACACTGAAGCTTTCTTT.

In the case of this clonotype: Being one base from a much bigger clone, this may be a read error. The genes are TRBV11-2 and TRBJ2-3; D may be TRBD2 (6 bases). V lost 4 bases, J lost 0 bases, and 8 bases lay in between. Germline V gene lookup returns CDR1 SGHAT and CDR2 FQNNGV. The CDR3 spans 14 residues. The CDR3 DNA sequence: TGTGCCAGCAGCTCGGGGGTTAGCACAGATACGCAGTATTTT. Translation gives CASSSGVSTDTQYF.

This chain links TRBV28 with TRBJ2-7; the D is unclear. This CDR3 has 11 residues. CDR1 and CDR2 (germline): MDHEN, SYDVKM. The V end was cut by 8 bases, the J end by 7 bases, with 12 bases between. The CDR3 here is CASVSRHEQYF. The CDR3 DNA follows: TGTGCCAGCGTCTCGCGACATGAGCAGTACTTC.

This clonotype was detected once. A read error may be the cause here, since a much bigger clone is one base away. The chain has TRBV4-1 and TRBJ2-7; 9 bases are a match to TRBD1. Germline CDR1 MGHRA, CDR2 YSYEKL. The CDR3 has 16 amino acids. J was trimmed by 5 bases and V by 5 bases; bases with no gene match: 13. The CDR3 loop reads CASSTSTGGLRNEQYF. In nucleotides, the CDR3 is TGCGCCAGCAGCACATCCACAGGGGGCCTGAGGAACGAGCAGTACTTC.

J is TRBJ1-3 and V is TRBV5-1; TRBD1 aligns across 7 bases. The germline CDR1 and CDR2 sequences are SGHRS and YFSETQ. V was clipped by 4 bases and J by 1 base; unmatched bases: 5. CDR3 length: 15 residues. CDR3 sequence reads: CASSDRESSGNTIYF. DNA for the CDR3: TGCGCCAGCAGCGACAGGGAAAGTTCTGGAAACACCATATATTTT.

In this sample, this clonotype turned up a few times. The CDR3 reads CASSRGYNEQFF. The CDR3 bases are TGTGCCAGCTCCCGGGGTTACAATGAGCAGTTCTTC. The chain joins TRBV18 to TRBJ2-1; D is possibly TRBD2 (5 bases). The germline V and J ends were trimmed by 6 bases and 4 bases, with 7 bases remaining between them. The CDR3 spans 12 residues. Germline CDR1 KGHSH, CDR2 LQKENI.

About this clonotype itself: As the CDR3 is not closed by the conserved phenylalanine or tryptophan, this likely results from a read error. V is TRBV4-2 and J is TRBJ2-4, with 9 nucleotides matching TRBD2. V shed 4 bases, J shed 8 bases, and the junction held 12 bases outside the gene matches. Germline CDR1 LGHNA, CDR2 YNFKEQ. This CDR3 is 16 amino acids long. The CDR3 DNA follows: TGTGCCAGCAGCCGAGATTCAGCGGGGGGACGGGACATTCAGTACCTC. This sequence encodes CASSRDSAGGRDIQYL.

The chain carries TRBV10-3 and TRBJ2-2; TRBD1 aligns across 7 bases. Germline CDR1 ENHRY, CDR2 SYGVKD. The CDR3 runs to 19 residues. V trimming: 1 base; J trimming: 0 bases; junction bases outside the gene matches: 11. The CDR3 sequence: CAISEFGGRGQSNTGELFF. The CDR3 region has the DNA TGTGCCATCAGTGAGTTTGGGGGACGGGGACAGTCGAACACCGGGGAGCTGTTTTTT.

In nucleotides, the CDR3 is TGCAGTGCTAGAGAACCGGGACAGGGCACAGATACGCAGTATTTT. This codes for CSAREPGQGTDTQYF. The chain couples TRBV20-1 to TRBJ2-3; 8 nucleotides align to TRBD1. Germline V CDR1 and CDR2: DFQATT, SNEGSKA (reference sequence). The CDR3 is 15 amino acids. J lost 1 base, V lost 0 bases, and 3 bases had no gene match.